This TCR beta chain was recovered during a study of blood T cell repertoires in COVID-19. Study-level information: COVID-19 samples collected from the United States, Italy and Spain covered acute and convalescent phases. PBMCs, B-cell-depleted T cells, or T cells provided the cDNA or gDNA that made up the material.

In the authors' workflow: Amplification from reference gene primers served as the basis for estimated nucleated cell counts. The method was immunoSEQ multiplex PCR; TCRdb's version includes in-frame clones alone and lacks a portion of them. D and trimming were read from the DNA, whereas the V and J calls and clone size are those reported in that table. The data show approximately 80,000 clones, with about 87% seen just once and around a tenth held by the top ten. This CDR3 comprises 11 residues. Trimming took 7 bases from V and 11 from J, leaving 14 bases between them. Looked up from germline, CDR1 is SNHLY and CDR2 is FYNNEI.

Sample: peripheral blood. The chain couples TRBV2 to TRBJ1-1, with D possibly being TRBD1 (6 bases). The origin of this receptor is a human donor in a cohort sampled during active COVID-19. CDR3 in amino acids: CASNYQGYAFF. The CDR3 nucleotides read TGTGCCAGCAACTACCAGGGGTATGCTTTCTTT.